This entry lists 24 T cell receptor beta chains sequenced from one sample in a study of cytomegalovirus exposure and HLA in healthy donors. The assay was immunoSEQ multiplex PCR, and TCRdb's table has in-frame clones only and misses some. Of 190,000 or so clones in the sample, 84% were seen once. The sample consisted of PBMCs. The source is a woman aged 25 to 39 in good health and CMV-seropositive.

CDR3 in DNA: TGTGCCAGCAGCCCATGGGTGAGAGGGGGAGACACCGGGGAGCTGTTTTTT. Protein: CASSPWVRGGDTGELFF. The rearrangement links TRBV11-3 to TRBJ2-2, with D possibly matching TRBD1 (6 bases). In germline, CDR1 is SGHNT, CDR2 YENEEA. This CDR3 contains 17 residues. V was cut by 5 bases and J by 3 bases, with 19 bases left in between.

The DNA for the CDR3 is TGTGCCATCAGTGAAGGGGGAAATAGCAATCAGCCCCAGCATTTT. Its protein product is CAISEGGNSNQPQHF. This chain links TRBV10-3 with TRBJ1-5, with D possibly matching TRBD1 (6 bases). Trimming cost V 3 bases and J 0 bases, with 9 bases left between them. This CDR3 comprises 15 residues. Germline assignment: CDR1 ENHRY and CDR2 SYGVKD.

This chain links TRBV5-6 with TRBJ2-7, with D possibly matching TRBD2 (6 bases). Looked up from germline, CDR1 is SGHDT and CDR2 is YYEEEE. The CDR3 has 14 amino acids. V was pared by 1 base and J by 2 bases, with 10 bases between. Here the CDR3 DNA reads TGTGCCAGCAGCTTGTCGGGACTCACCTACGAGCAGTACTTC. This codes for CASSLSGLTYEQYF.

The V call is TRBV19, the J call TRBJ2-1, with D hard to call. Germline lookup yields CDR1 LNHDA and CDR2 SQIVND (reference sequence). The CDR3 is made up of 13 amino acids. Trimming took off 8 bases at V and 5 bases at J, with 13 bases between the two ends. This CDR3 reads CASSPRLHNEQFF. The DNA of the CDR3 is TGTGCCAGTTCCCCGAGGTTACACAATGAGCAGTTCTTC.

The chain carries TRBV6-6 and TRBJ1-2; D is uncertain. This CDR3 has 13 amino acids. Germline V gives CDR1 MNHNY, CDR2 SVGAGI (reference sequence). The V gene lost 0 bases and the J gene lost 8 bases, with 10 bases spanning the gap. The CDR3 DNA is TGTGCCAGCAGTTACTCTGACCCGCGGGGCTACACCTTC. This encodes CASSYSDPRGYTF.

This clone has just one count. This sequence joins TRBV29-1 and TRBJ1-2; 7 nucleotides align to TRBD1. V dropped 4 bases and J dropped 3; count of bases not matched to a gene: 5. The CDR3 is 13 residues long. The germline V gene has CDR1 SQVTM and CDR2 ANQGSEA. The chain's CDR3 is CSVVKGGDYGYTF. DNA for the CDR3: TGCAGCGTTGTAAAAGGGGGCGACTATGGCTACACCTTC.

The chain carries TRBV18 and TRBJ2-3, with TRBD1 matching 7 bases. The CDR3 covers 13 residues. Germline values: CDR1 KGHSH, CDR2 LQKENI. V lost 10 bases and J lost 3; bases outside the gene matches: 7. In nucleotides, the CDR3 is TGTGCCATCCGGGACAGTGGGACAGATACGCAGTATTTT. This sequence encodes CAIRDSGTDTQYF.

The V call is TRBV7-9, the J call TRBJ2-1; a possible D gene is TRBD1 (5 bases). Germline lookup yields CDR1 SEHNR and CDR2 FQNEAQ (reference sequence). The CDR3 is made up of 13 amino acids. V gave up 1 base and J gave up 10 bases, with 11 bases separating them. The CDR3 loop reads CASSLGRGYEQFF. In DNA, the CDR3 is TGTGCCAGCAGCTTAGGAAGGGGTTACGAGCAGTTCTTC.

J is TRBJ2-2 and V is TRBV5-1; 11 nucleotides line up with TRBD2. CDR1 and CDR2 from the germline V gene are SGHRS and YFSETQ. V was pared by 0 bases and J by 5 bases, with 6 bases of the junction left unmatched. This CDR3 has 17 amino acids. The CDR3 coding sequence is TGCGCCAGCAGCTTGGATAGCGGGAGGGCCAGAACCGGGGAGCTGTTTTTT. Protein product: CASSLDSGRARTGELFF. The entire variable domain, with the rest obtained from reference TRBV5-1 and TRBJ2-2, is as follows: KAGVTQTPRYLIKTRGQQVTLSCSPISGHRSVSWYQQTPGQGLQFLFEYFSETQRNKGNFPGRFSGRQFSNSRSEMNVSTLELGDSALYLCASSLDSGRARTGELFFGEGSRLTVL.

This clone has a handful of counts. The rearrangement uses TRBV6-5 and TRBJ1-2, with D maybe TRBD1 (5 bases). Germline loops: CDR1 MNHEY, CDR2 SVGAGI. V lost 6 bases and J 4 bases, leaving 15 bases between the germline ends. The CDR3 is 14 amino acids. This CDR3 reads CASSRQNALYGYTF. The CDR3 region has the DNA TGTGCCAGCAGCCGACAGAACGCTCTCTATGGCTACACCTTC.

V and J are TRBV10-3 and TRBJ2-5; D perhaps matches TRBD2 (6 bases). Trimming removed 5 bases at V and 1 base at J, with 11 bases between. There are 14 residues in the CDR3. CDR1 is ENHRY, CDR2 SYGVKD, per germline. CDR3 amino acids: CAISRTGAQETQYF. The CDR3 DNA follows: TGTGCCATCAGTAGGACGGGAGCCCAAGAGACCCAGTACTTC.

The gene calls are TRBV4-2 and TRBJ2-7; 10 bases fit TRBD2. CDR1 is LGHNA and CDR2 is YNFKEQ in the germline V gene. Trimming removed 1 base from V and 3 bases from J; junction bases left unmatched: 6. The CDR3 is 16 residues long. CDR3 DNA: TGTGCCAGCAGCCAAGCGCTAGCGGGAGAGCACTACGAGCAGTACTTC. Translating gives CASSQALAGEHYEQYF.

J is TRBJ1-2 and V is TRBV6-5, with D perhaps matching TRBD1 (6 bases). The germline gives CDR1 MNHEY, CDR2 SVGAGI. Trimming took 5 bases from V and 9 from J, leaving 13 bases between them. The CDR3 runs 12 residues. This chain's CDR3 is CASSTRDKSYTF. The DNA of the CDR3 is TGTGCCAGCAGTACCCGGGACAAAAGCTACACCTTC.

This rearrangement joins TRBV5-6 to TRBJ1-1; D is unclear. This CDR3 has 13 residues. V dropped 0 bases and J dropped 7 bases, with 10 bases sitting between them. Per germline, CDR1 SGHDT and CDR2 YYEEEE. DNA for the CDR3: TGTGCCAGCAGCTTGGTTGGTGGCCGTGAAGCTTTCTTT. Its protein is CASSLVGGREAFF.

The rearrangement links TRBV14 to TRBJ2-2, with D possibly being TRBD1 (6 bases). The V gene lost 8 bases and the J gene lost 6 bases, with 16 bases spanning the gap. Germline values: CDR1 SGHDN, CDR2 FVKESK. This CDR3 contains 14 residues. The CDR3 is CASGIQGYSGELFF. For the CDR3, the DNA is TGTGCCAGCGGGATACAGGGATACTCCGGGGAGCTGTTTTTT.

The chain couples TRBV30 to TRBJ1-2, with D unclear. V lost 8 bases to trimming and J lost 4 bases, with 11 bases between them. Per the germline V gene, CDR1 is GTSNPN and CDR2 is SVGIG (reference sequence). The CDR3 has 11 residues. In DNA form, the CDR3 reads TGTGCCCGTGGGGAGGGCTATGGCTACACCTTC. Translated: CARGEGYGYTF.

Only a few counts were recorded for this clone. The V and J genes are TRBV6-5 and TRBJ2-7, with 9 bases that match TRBD2. Per germline, CDR1 MNHEY and CDR2 SVGAGI. The CDR3 has 15 amino acids. The V segment lost 0 bases and the J segment 4 bases; nucleotides outside the gene matches: 4. In DNA, the CDR3 is TGTGCCAGCAGTTACTCGGGTAGCGGGAGATACGAGCAGTACTTC. It translates to CASSYSGSGRYEQYF.

This clone occurred a few times. The V and J genes are TRBV11-1 and TRBJ2-1; 9 bases align to TRBD2. This CDR3 spans 15 amino acids. Germline CDR1 and CDR2: SGHAT and FQDESV (reference sequence). J gave up 5 bases and V 2 bases, and 4 bases lay outside the gene matches. CDR3 loop: CASSLRRTSDNEQFF. As DNA, the CDR3 is TGTGCCAGCAGCTTAAGAAGGACTAGCGACAATGAGCAGTTCTTC.

The chain is built from TRBV5-1 and TRBJ2-1; 10 positions match TRBD2. This CDR3 region has 15 residues. Germline CDR1 reads SGHRS; CDR2 reads YFSETQ. The V and J ends lost 2 bases and 5 bases, in that order; junction bases with no gene match: 4. The CDR3 region has the DNA TGCGCCAGCAGCTTCTTAGCGGGAGGAGACAATGAGCAGTTCTTC. It is translated as CASSFLAGGDNEQFF.

The V call is TRBV19, the J call TRBJ2-7, with TRBD1 as a possible D gene (6 bases). Germline CDR1 reads LNHDA; CDR2 reads SQIVND (reference sequence). The CDR3 covers 13 residues. V lost 1 base and J 5 bases, leaving 9 bases between the germline ends. This CDR3 reads CASSIVQGHEQYF. DNA of the CDR3: TGTGCCAGTAGTATAGTACAGGGCCACGAGCAGTACTTC.

The rearrangement links TRBV2 to TRBJ1-5, with 8 bases matching TRBD1. CDR1 is SNHLY and CDR2 is FYNNEI in the germline V gene. This CDR3 is 14 amino acids long. V lost 6 bases, J lost 6 bases, and 7 bases stayed unmatched. The DNA of the CDR3 is TGTGCCAGCAGCGAGACAGGGGTTTTTCAGCCCCAGCATTTT. This codes for CASSETGVFQPQHF.

The CDR3 coding sequence is TGCGCCAGCAGCAACCGAGGCGGTGAAAAACTGTTTTTT. Encoded protein: CASSNRGGEKLFF. This rearrangement joins TRBV5-1 to TRBJ1-4; D remains unclear. This CDR3 is 13 amino acids long. The ends were cut back, 4 bases at V and 7 bases at J, with 11 bases in the middle. The V gene's germline CDR1 is SGHRS and CDR2 YFSETQ.

The gene calls are TRBV27 and TRBJ2-7, with D unresolved. The CDR3 spans 15 residues. Trimming cost V 2 bases and J 2 bases, with 13 bases left between them. The germline V gene has CDR1 MNHEY and CDR2 SMNVEV (reference sequence). The CDR3 is CASSLSAYLAYEQYF. CDR3 coding DNA: TGTGCCAGCAGTTTAAGCGCATACTTGGCCTACGAGCAGTACTTC.

The chain uses TRBV7-9 and TRBJ2-1; the match to TRBD1 covers 8 bases. The J segment lost 5 bases and the V segment lost 8 bases, leaving 8 bases of the junction unmatched. From germline, CDR1 is SEHNR and CDR2 FQNEAQ (reference sequence). The CDR3 covers 14 residues. CDR3 residues: CASPGTGYNNEQFF. The CDR3 DNA sequence: TGTGCCAGCCCCGGGACAGGATATAACAATGAGCAGTTCTTC.